Listed below are T cell receptor beta chains from one sample, sequenced in a study of CD8+CD57+ T cells in acquired aplastic anemia. TCRdb recomputed calls from the reads with MiXCR, one row per CDR3 protein. The table has about 150,000 distinct CDR3 sequences, roughly half seen once. Material for sequencing was sorted CD4+, CD8+, or CD8+CD57+ T cells (not recorded which) from PBMCs. These receptors came from a human donor with aplastic anemia. Both conserved end residues are part of each CDR3. Each record gives: clone size, CDR3 length, V gene, J gene, D gene, CDR3 DNA, CDR3 protein. A D gene is named only where the DNA matches it firmly. Clone size is shown for a subset of rows, as once, few, many or a class of expanded clone.

>many|16|TRBV7-9|TRBJ1-2|TRBD1
TGTGCCAGCAGCTTGCTCACCGGGACAGGGGACTATGGCTACACCTTC
CASSLLTGTGDYGYTF
>NA|15|TRBV5-6|TRBJ2-5|TRBD1
TGTGCCAGCAGTCCAGGGGGCCGTGACCAAGAGACCCAGTACTTC
CASSPGGRDQETQYF
>NA|16|TRBV5-6|TRBJ1-3|TRBD1
TGTGCCGGCAGCTCAGGACAGGGAAAGGGTGGAAACACCATATATTTT
CAGSSGQGKGGNTIYF
>NA|14|TRBV2|TRBJ1-2|TRBD1
TGTGCCAACGTCGGGACAGGGGGCGACTATGGCTACACCTTC
CANVGTGGDYGYTF
>few|16|TRBV29-1|TRBJ2-7|NA
TGCAGCGTTGAAGGATATCGGTCGGCAGGAAATTACGAGCAGTACTTC
CSVEGYRSAGNYEQYF
>few|12|TRBV2|TRBJ1-1|NA
TGTGCCAGCAACCGATGGAACACTGAAGCTTTCTTT
CASNRWNTEAFF
>NA|12|TRBV19|TRBJ2-6|TRBD1
TGTGCCAGTAGAACAGGGGGCAGCGTCCTGACTTTC
CASRTGGSVLTF
>once|14|TRBV7-8|TRBJ2-1|NA
TGTGCCAGCAGCCCGCGGACAGTGGGCGATGAGCAGTTCTTC
CASSPRTVGDEQFF
>NA|13|TRBV15|TRBJ1-2|TRBD1
TGTGCCACCAGCAGTACAGGGGACTATGGCTACACCTTC
CATSSTGDYGYTF
>many|13|TRBV2|TRBJ1-1|NA
TGTGCCAGCAGTGATCAGGGTTACACTGAAGCTTTCTTT
CASSDQGYTEAFF
>many|13|TRBV6-1|TRBJ2-1|NA
TGTGCCAGCTTTAACGCGGAGTACAATGAGCAGTTCTTC
CASFNAEYNEQFF
>few|16|TRBV3-1|TRBJ1-4|NA
TGTGCCAGCAGCCCTAGCGGACGGGGAGCTTATGAAAAACTGTTTTTT
CASSPSGRGAYEKLFF
>many|14|TRBV4-1|TRBJ1-5|NA
TGCGCCAGCAGCCAATCGTCAGGGAGGGAGCCCCAGCATTTT
CASSQSSGREPQHF
>NA|15|TRBV10-3|TRBJ2-7|TRBD2
TGTGCCATCAGCGTTAGCGGGGGGCACTACAATGAGCAGTACTTC
CAISVSGGHYNEQYF
>NA|15|TRBV2|TRBJ1-5|TRBD1
TGTGCCAGCAGGTCACAGGGGGAAGGCAATCAGCCCCAGCATTTT
CASRSQGEGNQPQHF
>NA|14|TRBV2|TRBJ1-4|TRBD1
TGTGCCAGCAGGGAACAGGGGGGTTACGAAAAACTGTTTTTT
CASREQGGYEKLFF
>many|14|TRBV7-6|TRBJ2-5|NA
TGTGCCAGCAGCTTAGGGTCAGGGATAGAGACCCAGTACTTC
CASSLGSGIETQYF
>NA|13|TRBV19|TRBJ2-1|NA
TGTGCCAGTAGTATTGAGTGGGAAAATGAGCAGTTCTTC
CASSIEWENEQFF
>NA|14|TRBV19|TRBJ1-6|TRBD1
TGTGCCAGCGTCCGGGACAGAGATAATTCACCCCTCCACTTT
CASVRDRDNSPLHF
>many|13|TRBV29-1|TRBJ1-1|NA
TGCAGCGCTAACCCGACAGTGAACACTGAAGCTTTCTTT
CSANPTVNTEAFF
>NA|15|TRBV2|TRBJ1-2|TRBD1
TGTGCCAGCAGCTCGAGGACAGGGGATAACTATGGCTACACCTTC
CASSSRTGDNYGYTF
>many|13|TRBV5-5|TRBJ1-1|NA
TGTGCCAGCAGCCGCGAGCGGAACACTGAAGCTTTCTTT
CASSRERNTEAFF
>NA|16|TRBV20-1|TRBJ2-4|TRBD2
TGCAGTGCTGGCGACCCCGGGGGGGCGGCCAAAAACATTCAGTACTTC
CSAGDPGGAAKNIQYF
>many|11|TRBV20-1|TRBJ2-5|TRBD1
TGCAGTGCGGACAGGGGAGAGACCCAGTACTTC
CSADRGETQYF
>NA|13|TRBV10-3|TRBJ2-7|NA
TGTGCCATCAGTGAGGGACAGTCCTACGAGCAGTACTTC
CAISEGQSYEQYF
>few|15|TRBV5-1|TRBJ2-5|TRBD1
TGCGCCAGCAGCTCCGGGACAGGGTACGTAGGGACCCAGTACTTC
CASSSGTGYVGTQYF
>NA|16|TRBV5-1|TRBJ2-7|NA
TGCGCCAGCAGCTTGGGGTCGCGGTTTAGCTCCTACGAGCAGTACTTC
CASSLGSRFSSYEQYF
>few|13|TRBV10-3|TRBJ1-2|TRBD1
TGTGCCAGCAGCTCAGGGGGCCCCTATGGCTACACCTTC
CASSSGGPYGYTF
>NA|14|TRBV5-4|TRBJ2-5|TRBD2
TGTGCCAGCAGCTTAGCGGGGACCCAAGAGACCCAGTACTTC
CASSLAGTQETQYF
>many|16|TRBV11-2|TRBJ2-3|TRBD2
TGTGCCAGCAGCTTCCAAGCGGGAGTAGTCACAGATACGCAGTATTTT
CASSFQAGVVTDTQYF
>NA|12|TRBV19|TRBJ2-3|TRBD1
TGTGCCAGTAGTGGGACAGGGGGTACGCAGTATTTT
CASSGTGGTQYF
>once|12|TRBV19|TRBJ2-7|NA
TGTGCCAGTAGTTGGGGGCCGGGCGAGCAGTACTTC
CASSWGPGEQYF
>NA|11|TRBV9|TRBJ2-2|NA
TGTGCCAGCACGGGAGCCGGGGAGCTGTTTTTT
CASTGAGELFF
>many|14|TRBV20-1|TRBJ1-1|TRBD1
TGCAGTGCTACCCGGACAGGGCGGAACACTGAAGCTTTCTTT
CSATRTGRNTEAFF
>many|12|TRBV2|TRBJ2-1|NA
TGTGCCAGCAGTGGAGGGCAAGGTGAGCAGTTCTTC
CASSGGQGEQFF
>many|16|TRBV7-2|TRBJ2-4|NA
TGTGCCAGCAGCGTTCAGGGGGGATTAGCCAAAAACATTCAGTACTTC
CASSVQGGLAKNIQYF
>NA|15|TRBV2|TRBJ1-2|NA
TGTGCCAGCAGTGAAGCGGTTCGGCTCGGCTATGGCTACACCTTC
CASSEAVRLGYGYTF
>NA|12|TRBV29-1|TRBJ1-2|NA
TGCAGCGTTGAGGAGGGAGTAGGGGGCTACACCTTC
CSVEEGVGGYTF
>many|14|TRBV6-1|TRBJ2-1|NA
TGTGCCAGCAGCCAGACTAGATTCCACAATGAGCAGTTCTTC
CASSQTRFHNEQFF
>NA|15|TRBV15|TRBJ2-1|NA
TGTGCCACCAGCAGAGATGATAGCGGATACAATGAGCAGTTCTTC
CATSRDDSGYNEQFF